The 14 T cell receptor beta chains presented below share a single source sample, sequenced in a study of T cells in Graves' hyperthyroidism and ophthalmopathy. Amplified TCR beta CDR3 regions derived from RNA transcripts. First-round RT-PCR of the TCR CDR3 relied on the HTBI primer set. One entry per CDR3 protein results from TCRdb running MiXCR on the multiplex PCR reads. This table holds around 300,000 distinct CDR3 sequences, roughly an eighth found once. The source material was blood. These TCRs come from a woman aged 40 to 55 with Graves' ophthalmopathy.

This clonotype has a count of ten or more. The rearrangement joins TRBV27 to TRBJ2-1, with 7 nucleotides matching TRBD2. V was pared by 3 bases and J by 6 bases, with 2 bases of the junction left unmatched. The CDR3 extends over 13 amino acids. Germline V CDR1 and CDR2: MNHEY, SMNVEV (reference sequence). CDR3 region: CASSFSGGNEQFF. The CDR3 DNA follows: TGTGCCAGCAGTTTCTCGGGAGGCAATGAGCAGTTCTTC.

This clonotype was counted at least ten times. The chain links TRBV2 to TRBJ1-5; 8 nucleotides align to TRBD1. The trim removed 8 bases at V and 6 bases at J, leaving 6 bases unmatched. Germline V lookup: CDR1 SNHLY, CDR2 FYNNEI. CDR3 length: 13 amino acids. The DNA of the CDR3 is TGTGCCAGCTCGGACAGGGCGGGTCAGCCCCAGCATTTT. Protein: CASSDRAGQPQHF.

The J gene is TRBJ1-5, the V gene TRBV6-1; D call uncertain. Germline V gene data show CDR1 as MNHNS and CDR2 as SASEGT. Trimming stripped 5 bases from V and 0 bases from J, with 5 bases between. The CDR3 extends over 13 amino acids. The CDR3 is CASSYDSNQPQHF. The DNA of the CDR3 is TGTGCCAGCAGTTATGATAGCAATCAGCCCCAGCATTTT.

This clonotype has ten or more counts. The chain recombines TRBV20-1 with TRBJ2-7, with D hard to call. V lost 0 bases and J 1 base, leaving 1 base between the germline ends. Per the germline V gene, CDR1 is DFQATT and CDR2 is SNEGSKA (reference sequence). There are 11 residues in the CDR3. The CDR3 bases are TGCAGTGCTAGAGAATCCTACGAGCAGTACTTC. Its protein is CSARESYEQYF.

This clonotype was seen many times. For the CDR3, the DNA is TGTGCCAGCAGGCTTCTTTCGGGAGGATGGAATGGCTACACCTTC. It is translated as CASRLLSGGWNGYTF. V usage is TRBV2 and J usage is TRBJ1-2; no clear D. This CDR3 contains 15 residues. Trimming pared 6 bases from V and 6 bases from J, leaving 20 bases between. Per the germline V gene, CDR1 is SNHLY and CDR2 is FYNNEI.

This clonotype was seen just once. The chain has TRBV14 and TRBJ1-6; D may be TRBD1 (5 bases). The ends were cut back, 5 bases at V and 11 bases at J, with 16 bases in the middle. Germline assignment: CDR1 SGHDN and CDR2 FVKESK. The CDR3 extends over 14 amino acids. The CDR3 DNA reads TGTGCCAGCAGCTTAGCTTTTGGGGGTACACCCCTCCACTTT. Encoded protein: CASSLAFGGTPLHF.

At least ten counts were recorded for this clonotype. The J gene is TRBJ2-5, the V gene TRBV5-6; D is unresolved. Germline CDR1 is SGHDT and CDR2 is YYEEEE. The CDR3 consists of 13 residues. The V and J ends lost 2 bases and 6 bases respectively, with 11 bases between them. The CDR3: CASSLWVAQTQYF. The DNA of the CDR3 is TGTGCCAGCAGCTTATGGGTAGCCCAGACCCAGTACTTC.

This clonotype was counted at least ten times. The chain links TRBV12-3 or TRBV12-4 to TRBJ2-1; a weak D match, TRBD1 (6 bases). V lost 6 bases, J lost 9 bases, and 15 bases lay in between. This CDR3 has 13 amino acids. This chain's CDR3 is CASRANGGREQFF. DNA of the CDR3: TGTGCCAGCAGGGCAAATGGGGGCCGTGAGCAGTTCTTC.

In this sample, this clonotype turned up many times. This chain uses TRBV5-1 with TRBJ2-7; 9 bases line up with TRBD1. The CDR3 contains 15 residues. After removal of 0 bases from V and 3 bases from J, the junction contained 4 bases not matched to a gene. Germline loops: CDR1 SGHRS, CDR2 YFSETQ. The CDR3 reads CASSLEGTGFYEQYF. The CDR3 bases are TGCGCCAGCAGCTTGGAAGGGACAGGGTTCTACGAGCAGTACTTC. Full variable domain (rest looked up from reference TRBV5-1 and TRBJ2-7): KAGVTQTPRYLIKTRGQQVTLSCSPISGHRSVSWYQQTPGQGLQFLFEYFSETQRNKGNFPGRFSGRQFSNSRSEMNVSTLELGDSALYLCASSLEGTGFYEQYFGPGTRLTVT.

This clonotype has ten or more counts. The chain carries TRBV11-2 and TRBJ2-7, with a possible D match to TRBD1 (6 bases). V was trimmed by 3 bases and J by 7 bases, leaving 25 bases between them. Germline loops: CDR1 SGHAT, CDR2 FQNNGV. This CDR3 spans 17 amino acids. The CDR3 nucleotides are TGTGCCAGCAGCTTTAAGGAGCAGGGGCCGAGTCGAGGAGAGCAGTACTTC. Translating it yields CASSFKEQGPSRGEQYF.

This clonotype occurred a few times. V is TRBV6-5 and J is TRBJ2-2; a possible D gene is TRBD2 (6 bases). This CDR3 contains 16 residues. Between the trimmed V and J ends, which lost 0 bases and 1 base, there was a span of 9 bases. Germline loops: CDR1 MNHEY, CDR2 SVGAGI. In DNA, the CDR3 is TGTGCCAGCAGTTACTCGAACGGGGGGAACACCGGGGAGCTGTTTTTT. This gives the protein CASSYSNGGNTGELFF.

This clonotype was counted ten times or more. The rearrangement joins TRBV28 to TRBJ2-3; weak D call: TRBD2 (6 bases). Per the germline V gene, CDR1 is MDHEN and CDR2 is SYDVKM. The V end was cut by 3 bases, the J end by 5 bases, with 15 bases between. The CDR3 is made up of 15 amino acids. CDR3 sequence: CASSFAGLPGDTQYF. The CDR3 nucleotides read TGTGCCAGCAGTTTTGCCGGACTACCGGGAGATACGCAGTATTTT.

The rearrangement joins TRBV5-4 to TRBJ1-2, with 8 bases lining up with TRBD1. CDR3 length: 16 residues. Germline V gene data show CDR1 as SGHNT and CDR2 as YYREEE (reference sequence). Trimming took 3 bases from V and 4 from J; bases not matched to a gene: 11. In DNA form, the CDR3 reads TGTGCCAGCAGCTATTCCCCGGGACAGGACCTCTATGGCTACACCTTC. Encoded protein: CASSYSPGQDLYGYTF.

This clonotype was recorded many times. The chain uses TRBV5-5 and TRBJ2-1, with D possibly TRBD1 on 6 matching bases. CDR1 is SGHKS and CDR2 is YYEKEE in the germline V gene (reference sequence). V lost 4 bases to trimming and J lost 6 bases, with 17 bases between them. CDR3 length equals 15 residues. CDR3 nucleotides: TGTGCCAGCAGCCATCGGGATAGGGGGACCAATGAGCAGTTCTTC. This sequence encodes CASSHRDRGTNEQFF. Filled out from reference TRBV5-5 and TRBJ2-1, the complete variable domain reads DAGVTQSPTHLIKTRGQQVTLRCSPISGHKSVSWYQQVLGQGPQFIFQYYEKEERGRGNFPDRFSARQFPNYSSELNVNALLLGDSALYLCASSHRDRGTNEQFFGPGTRLTVL.